This T cell receptor beta chain appears in the sequencing data of a study of CD8+ T cells in alopecia areata. Study findings and constraints: Besides other cells, scalp samples also yield sequences of resident alphabeta T cells from normal skin. The study found higher clonality in lesional than normal scalp, especially in alopecia totalis/universalis. Among patients, TCR sharing was less clear than in mice, a difference possibly due in part to HLA diversity in the patient population.

The CDR3 length is 14 residues. Germline assignment: CDR1 SGHVS and CDR2 FNYEAQ. With 3 bases removed from V and 4 bases from J, the gap between germline ends came to 12 bases. Isolation of CD4+ and CD8+ T cells from PBMCs was achieved by sorting. This clone turned up a few times. What it binds is not known. RNA, once extracted, was reverse transcribed into cDNA for use as the sequencing template. Profiled with immunoSEQ multiplex PCR; TCRdb holds only in-frame clones, not every one. The table records some 160,000 clones, less than 65% of them present only once. The specimen was CD8+ T cells sorted from blood. This rearrangement joins TRBV7-6 to TRBJ2-5; D perhaps matches TRBD2 (6 bases). The sequence was collected from a human donor in good health. The CDR3 DNA sequence: TGTGCCAGCAGCTTTGGCTGGGAGGCAGAGACCCAGTACTTC. Encoded protein: CASSFGWEAETQYF.